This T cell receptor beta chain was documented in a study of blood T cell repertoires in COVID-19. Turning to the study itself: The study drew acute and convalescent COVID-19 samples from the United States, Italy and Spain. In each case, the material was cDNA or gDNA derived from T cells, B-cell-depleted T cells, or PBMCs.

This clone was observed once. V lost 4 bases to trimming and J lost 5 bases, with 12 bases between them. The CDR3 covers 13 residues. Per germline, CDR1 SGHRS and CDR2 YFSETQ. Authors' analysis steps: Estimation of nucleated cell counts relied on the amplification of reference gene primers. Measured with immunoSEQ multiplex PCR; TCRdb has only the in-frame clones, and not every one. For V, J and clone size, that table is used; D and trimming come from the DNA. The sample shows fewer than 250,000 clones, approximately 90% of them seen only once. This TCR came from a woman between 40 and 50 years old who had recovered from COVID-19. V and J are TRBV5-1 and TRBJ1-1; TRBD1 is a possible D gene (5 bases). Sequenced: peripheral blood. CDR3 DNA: TGCGCCAGCAGCGGTGGGGGGTGGACTGAAGCTTTCTTT. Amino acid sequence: CASSGGGWTEAFF.